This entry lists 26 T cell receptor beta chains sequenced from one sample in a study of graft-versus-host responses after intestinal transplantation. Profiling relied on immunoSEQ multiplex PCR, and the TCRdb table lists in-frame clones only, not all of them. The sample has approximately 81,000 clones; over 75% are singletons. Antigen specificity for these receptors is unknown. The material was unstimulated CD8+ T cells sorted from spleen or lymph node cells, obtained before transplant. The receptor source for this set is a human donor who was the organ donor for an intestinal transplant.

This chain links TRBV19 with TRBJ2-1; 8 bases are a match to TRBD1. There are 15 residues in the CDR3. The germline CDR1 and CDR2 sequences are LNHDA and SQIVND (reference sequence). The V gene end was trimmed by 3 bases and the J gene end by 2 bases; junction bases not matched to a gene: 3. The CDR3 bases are TGTGCCAGTAGTATCTACAGGGGGACCTACAATGAGCAGTTCTTC. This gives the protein CASSIYRGTYNEQFF.

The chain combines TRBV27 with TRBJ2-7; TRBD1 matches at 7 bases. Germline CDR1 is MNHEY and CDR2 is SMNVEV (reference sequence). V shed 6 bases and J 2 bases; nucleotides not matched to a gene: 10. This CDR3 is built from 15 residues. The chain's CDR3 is CASSYLGQEAYEQYF. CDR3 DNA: TGTGCCAGCAGCTACTTAGGACAGGAGGCCTACGAGCAGTACTTC.

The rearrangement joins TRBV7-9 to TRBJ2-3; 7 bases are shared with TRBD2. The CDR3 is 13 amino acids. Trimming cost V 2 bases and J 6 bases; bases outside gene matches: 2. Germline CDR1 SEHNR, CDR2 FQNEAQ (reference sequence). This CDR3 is CASSLLAADTQYF. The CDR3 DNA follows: TGTGCCAGCAGCTTACTAGCGGCGGATACGCAGTATTTT.

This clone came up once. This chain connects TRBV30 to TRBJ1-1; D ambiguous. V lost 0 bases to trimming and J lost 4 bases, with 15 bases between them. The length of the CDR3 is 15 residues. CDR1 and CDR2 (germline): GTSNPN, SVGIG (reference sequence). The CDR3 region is CAWSVRRRGSTEAFF. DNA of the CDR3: TGTGCCTGGAGTGTACGCAGGCGGGGTAGCACTGAAGCTTTCTTT. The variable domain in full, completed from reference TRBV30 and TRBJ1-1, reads SQTIHQWPATLVQPVGSPLSLECTVEGTSNPNLYWYRQAAGRGLQLLFYSVGIGQISSEVPQNLSASRPQDRQFILSSKKLLLSDSGFYLCAWSVRRRGSTEAFFGQGTRLTVV.

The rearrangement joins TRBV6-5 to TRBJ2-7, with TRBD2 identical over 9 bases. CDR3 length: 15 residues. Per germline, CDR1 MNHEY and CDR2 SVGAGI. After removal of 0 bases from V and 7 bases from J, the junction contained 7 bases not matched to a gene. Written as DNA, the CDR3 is TGTGCCAGCAGTTACTCAGCGGGGGGCAACTCGGAGCAGTACTTC. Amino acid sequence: CASSYSAGGNSEQYF.

The CDR3 reads CASSPRYRDRLNNEQFF. CDR3 nucleotides: TGCGCCAGCAGCCCCCGCTACAGGGACAGGTTGAACAATGAGCAGTTCTTC. J is TRBJ2-1 and V is TRBV4-1; 8 nucleotides line up with TRBD1. V lost 4 bases to trimming and J lost 5 bases; unmatched junction nucleotides: 13. Germline lookup yields CDR1 MGHRA and CDR2 YSYEKL. The CDR3 is made up of 17 amino acids.

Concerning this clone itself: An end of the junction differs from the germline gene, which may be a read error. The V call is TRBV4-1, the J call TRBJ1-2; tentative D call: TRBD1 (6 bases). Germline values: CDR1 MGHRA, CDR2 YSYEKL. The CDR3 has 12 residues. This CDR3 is CASSQGGAHPLF. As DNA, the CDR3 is TGCGCCAGCAGCCAAGGGGGGGCTCACCCCCTCTTC.

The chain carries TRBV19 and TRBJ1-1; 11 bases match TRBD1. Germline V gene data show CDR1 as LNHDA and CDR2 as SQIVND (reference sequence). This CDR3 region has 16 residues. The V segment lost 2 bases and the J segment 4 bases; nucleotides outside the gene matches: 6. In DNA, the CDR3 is TGTGCCAGTAGTATATCCGGACAGGGGGCTGGCACTGAAGCTTTCTTT. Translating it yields CASSISGQGAGTEAFF. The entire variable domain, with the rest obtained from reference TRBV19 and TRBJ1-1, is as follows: DGGITQSPKYLFRKEGQNVTLSCEQNLNHDAMYWYRQDPGQGLRLIYYSQIVNDFQKGDIAEGYSVSREKKESFPLTVTSAQKNPTAFYLCASSISGQGAGTEAFFGQGTRLTVV.

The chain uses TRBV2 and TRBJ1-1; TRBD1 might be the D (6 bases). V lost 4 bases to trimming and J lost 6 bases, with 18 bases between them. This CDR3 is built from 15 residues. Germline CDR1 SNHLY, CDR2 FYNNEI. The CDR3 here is CASSVRGQVGSEAFF. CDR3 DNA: TGTGCCAGCAGTGTGCGGGGGCAAGTAGGCTCTGAAGCTTTCTTT.

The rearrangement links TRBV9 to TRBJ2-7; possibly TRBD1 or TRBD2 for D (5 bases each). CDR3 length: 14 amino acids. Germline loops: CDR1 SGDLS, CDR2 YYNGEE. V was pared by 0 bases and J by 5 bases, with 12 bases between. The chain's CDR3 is CASSVGGPGNEQYF. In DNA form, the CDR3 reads TGTGCCAGCAGCGTAGGAGGGCCAGGGAACGAGCAGTACTTC.

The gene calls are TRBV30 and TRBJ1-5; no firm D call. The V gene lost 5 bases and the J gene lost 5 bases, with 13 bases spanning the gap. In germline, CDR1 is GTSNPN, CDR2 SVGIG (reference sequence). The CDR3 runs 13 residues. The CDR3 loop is CAWQESEDQPQHF. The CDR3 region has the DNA TGTGCCTGGCAAGAGTCCGAAGATCAGCCCCAGCATTTT.

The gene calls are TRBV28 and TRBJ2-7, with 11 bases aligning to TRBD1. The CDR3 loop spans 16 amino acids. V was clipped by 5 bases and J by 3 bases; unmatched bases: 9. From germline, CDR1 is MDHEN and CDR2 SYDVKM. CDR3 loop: CASSPRPGTGGYEQYF. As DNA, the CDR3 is TGTGCCAGCAGTCCTAGGCCCGGGACAGGGGGCTACGAGCAGTACTTC.

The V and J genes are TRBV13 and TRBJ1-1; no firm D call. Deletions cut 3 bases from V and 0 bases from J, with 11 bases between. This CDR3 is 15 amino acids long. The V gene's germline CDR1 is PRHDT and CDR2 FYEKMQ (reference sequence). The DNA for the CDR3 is TGTGCCAGCAGCTTTTTCTTGTCCCTGAACACTGAAGCTTTCTTT. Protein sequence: CASSFFLSLNTEAFF.

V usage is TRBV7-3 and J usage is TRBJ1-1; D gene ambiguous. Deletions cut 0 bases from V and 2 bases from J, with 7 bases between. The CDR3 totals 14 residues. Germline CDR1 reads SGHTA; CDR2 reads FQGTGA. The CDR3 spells CASSLTGQNTEAFF. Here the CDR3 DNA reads TGTGCCAGCAGCTTAACCGGCCAAAACACTGAAGCTTTCTTT.

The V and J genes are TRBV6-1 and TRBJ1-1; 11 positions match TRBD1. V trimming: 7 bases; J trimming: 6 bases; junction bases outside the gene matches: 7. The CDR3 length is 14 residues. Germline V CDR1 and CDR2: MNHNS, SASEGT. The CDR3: CASTTLGQGAEAFF. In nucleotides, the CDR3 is TGTGCCAGCACTACGCTGGGACAGGGGGCTGAAGCTTTCTTT.

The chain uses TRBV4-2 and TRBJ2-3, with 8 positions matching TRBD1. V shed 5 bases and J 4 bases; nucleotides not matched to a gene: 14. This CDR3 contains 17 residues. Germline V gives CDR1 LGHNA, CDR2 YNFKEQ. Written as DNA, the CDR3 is TGTGCCAGCAGCTTACCCGTCGGACAGGGTATCCCAGATACGCAGTATTTT. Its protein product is CASSLPVGQGIPDTQYF.

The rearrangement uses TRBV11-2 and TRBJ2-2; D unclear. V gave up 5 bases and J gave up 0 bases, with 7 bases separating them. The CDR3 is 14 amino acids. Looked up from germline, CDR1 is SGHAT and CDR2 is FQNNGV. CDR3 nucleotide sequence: TGTGCCAGCAGCCGTCAGACGAACACCGGGGAGCTGTTTTTT. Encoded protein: CASSRQTNTGELFF.

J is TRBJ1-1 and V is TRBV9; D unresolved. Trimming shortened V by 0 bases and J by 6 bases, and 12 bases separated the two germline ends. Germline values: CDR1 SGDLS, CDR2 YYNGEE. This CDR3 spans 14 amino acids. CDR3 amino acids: CASSVGTREPEAFF. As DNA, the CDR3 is TGTGCCAGCAGCGTAGGTACCCGGGAACCTGAAGCTTTCTTT.

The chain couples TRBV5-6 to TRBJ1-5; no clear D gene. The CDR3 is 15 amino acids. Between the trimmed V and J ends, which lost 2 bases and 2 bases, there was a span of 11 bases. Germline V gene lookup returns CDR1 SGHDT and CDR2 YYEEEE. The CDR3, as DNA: TGTGCCAGCAGCTTCGGGTGGGCTGGCAATCAGCCCCAGCATTTT. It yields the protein CASSFGWAGNQPQHF.

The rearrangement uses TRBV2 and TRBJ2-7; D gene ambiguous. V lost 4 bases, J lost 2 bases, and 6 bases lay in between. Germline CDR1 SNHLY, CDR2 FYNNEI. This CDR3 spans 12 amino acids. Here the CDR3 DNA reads TGTGCCAGCAGTGTAGACCCCTACGAGCAGTACTTC. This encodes CASSVDPYEQYF.

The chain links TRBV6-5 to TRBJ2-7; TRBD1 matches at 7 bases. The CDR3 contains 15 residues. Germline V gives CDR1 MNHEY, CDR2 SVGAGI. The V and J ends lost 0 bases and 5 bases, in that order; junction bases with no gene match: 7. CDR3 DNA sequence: TGTGCCAGCAGTTACTCCGAGACAGGGCTTGACGAGCAGTACTTC. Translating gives CASSYSETGLDEQYF.

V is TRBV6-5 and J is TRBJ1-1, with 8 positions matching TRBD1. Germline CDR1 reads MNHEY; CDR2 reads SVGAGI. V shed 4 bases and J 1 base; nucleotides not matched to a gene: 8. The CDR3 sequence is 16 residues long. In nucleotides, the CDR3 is TGTGCCAGCAGTTCGTTGACCGGGACAGGGAACACTGAAGCTTTCTTT. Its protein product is CASSSLTGTGNTEAFF.

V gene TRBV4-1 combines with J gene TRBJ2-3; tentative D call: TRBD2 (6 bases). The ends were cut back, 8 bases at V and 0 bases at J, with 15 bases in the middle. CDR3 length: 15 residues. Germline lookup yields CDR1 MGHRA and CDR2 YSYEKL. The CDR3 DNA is TGCGCCAGCGGACTCTACGGGGGTAGCACAGATACGCAGTATTTT. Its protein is CASGLYGGSTDTQYF.

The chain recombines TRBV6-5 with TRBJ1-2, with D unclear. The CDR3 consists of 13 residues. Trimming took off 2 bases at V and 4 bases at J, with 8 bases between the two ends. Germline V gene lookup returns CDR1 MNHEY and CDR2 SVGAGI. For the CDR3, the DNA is TGTGCCAGCAGTTACACTACGAGCTATGGCTACACCTTC. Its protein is CASSYTTSYGYTF.

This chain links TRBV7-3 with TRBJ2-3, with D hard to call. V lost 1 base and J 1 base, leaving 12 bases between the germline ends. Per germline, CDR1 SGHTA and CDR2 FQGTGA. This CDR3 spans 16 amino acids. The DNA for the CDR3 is TGTGCCAGCAGCTTAAAGGTCTACCGGGGCACAGATACGCAGTATTTT. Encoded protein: CASSLKVYRGTDTQYF.

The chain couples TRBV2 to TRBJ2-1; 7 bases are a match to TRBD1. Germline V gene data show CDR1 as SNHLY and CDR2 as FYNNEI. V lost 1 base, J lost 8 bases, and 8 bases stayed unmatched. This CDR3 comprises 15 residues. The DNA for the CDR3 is TGTGCCAGCAGTGAAGAGGAGCAGGGGGTGTATGAGCAGTTCTTC. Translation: CASSEEEQGVYEQFF.